The clone carrying this T cell receptor (beta chain) has only a few counts. Its antigen remains unknown. Clones were read by immunoSEQ multiplex PCR, and TCRdb kept only the in-frame ones, dropping some. The sample lists over 100,000 clones, 70% to 90% occurring once. This entry belongs to a study of cytotoxic CD8 clonotypes in ibrutinib-treated CLL. General study findings and limits: Stable or contracted on treatment, public clonotypes were also uncommon.

CDR1 and CDR2 (germline): SGHNT, YYREEE (reference sequence). The length of the CDR3 is 14 residues. J gave up 5 bases and V 3 bases, and 2 bases lay outside the gene matches. This chain joins TRBV5-4 and TRBJ2-5, with TRBD2 matching 12 bases. The input for sequencing was PBMCs, taken after 24 months of ibrutinib treatment. The source of this sequence is a human donor with chronic lymphocytic leukemia. CDR3 residues: CASSSTSGGETQYF. CDR3 DNA sequence: TGTGCCAGCAGCTCAACTAGCGGGGGGGAGACCCAGTACTTC.